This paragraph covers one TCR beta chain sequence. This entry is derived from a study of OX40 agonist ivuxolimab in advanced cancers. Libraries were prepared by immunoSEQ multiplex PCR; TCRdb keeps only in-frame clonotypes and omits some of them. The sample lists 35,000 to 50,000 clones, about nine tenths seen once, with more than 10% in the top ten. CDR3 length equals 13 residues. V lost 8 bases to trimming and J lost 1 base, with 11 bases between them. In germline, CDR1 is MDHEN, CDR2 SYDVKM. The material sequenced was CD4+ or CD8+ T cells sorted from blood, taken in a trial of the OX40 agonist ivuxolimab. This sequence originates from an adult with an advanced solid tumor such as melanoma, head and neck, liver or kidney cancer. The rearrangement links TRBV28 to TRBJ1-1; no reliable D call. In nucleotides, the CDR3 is TGTGCCAGCTCCCCGGGCGAGAACACTGAAGCTTTCTTT. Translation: CASSPGENTEAFF.